Shown below are 27 T cell receptor beta chains from a single sample sequenced in a study of CD8+CD57+ T cells in acquired aplastic anemia. TCR beta VDJ and CDR3 profiles were obtained from a genomic DNA template. TCRdb itself ran the reads through MiXCR, one entry per CDR3 protein. The table includes more than 100,000 distinct CDR3 sequences, 41% detected once. Source material: sorted CD4+, CD8+, or CD8+CD57+ T cells (not recorded which) from PBMCs. The receptors stem from a human donor in good health, serving as a control.

The chain employs TRBV20-1 and TRBJ2-5; 8 bases line up with TRBD2. Germline assignment: CDR1 DFQATT and CDR2 SNEGSKA (reference sequence). V shed 2 bases, J shed 1 base, and the junction held 6 bases outside the gene matches. This CDR3 spans 15 amino acids. The CDR3, as DNA: TGCAGTGCTAGAAGCGGGAGACAGATCCAAGAGACCCAGTACTTC. Protein product: CSARSGRQIQETQYF.

Concerning this clonotype: A read error may be the cause here, since a much bigger clone is one base away. V gene TRBV12-3 or TRBV12-4 combines with J gene TRBJ2-1, with TRBD2 matching over 7 bases. The CDR3 totals 11 residues. CDR3 coding DNA: TGTGTCAGCGGGGAGTACAATGAGCAGTTCTTC. It is translated as CVSGEYNEQFF.

The sample holds many counts of this clonotype. The V and J genes are TRBV12-3 or TRBV12-4 and TRBJ2-1; no definite D call. V lost 2 bases, J lost 10 bases, and 12 bases lay in between. The CDR3 runs to 13 residues. The CDR3 DNA reads as TGTGCCAGCAGTTTATTCCATGCACAGGAGCAGTTCTTC. Translation: CASSLFHAQEQFF.

Concerning this clonotype: Given a much more abundant clone one base away, this may be a read error. The chain recombines TRBV12-5 with TRBJ2-3; D not resolved. The CDR3 spans 15 residues. Per the germline V gene, CDR1 is LGHNT and CDR2 is FRNRAP. The ends were cut back, 4 bases at V and 3 bases at J, with 14 bases in the middle. The CDR3: CASGSTGLGTDTQYF. The CDR3 DNA reads TGTGCTAGTGGTTCAACGGGTCTCGGGACAGATACGCAGTATTTT.

In its sample, this clonotype was seen many times. V gene TRBV5-1 combines with J gene TRBJ2-3; TRBD2 matches at 7 bases. This CDR3 has 17 residues. Trimming took 0 bases from V and 1 from J; bases not matched to a gene: 8. Germline CDR1 reads SGHRS; CDR2 reads YFSETQ. The CDR3: CASSLAIGLAGTDTQYF. CDR3 in DNA: TGCGCCAGCAGCTTGGCGATTGGTCTAGCGGGCACAGATACGCAGTATTTT.

The chain links TRBV25-1 to TRBJ1-2; D possibly corresponds to TRBD1 (6 bases). The germline V and J ends were trimmed by 4 bases and 4 bases, with 13 bases remaining between them. The CDR3 has 14 amino acids. Looked up from germline, CDR1 is MGHDK and CDR2 is SYGVNS. CDR3 loop: CASSGSSGAYGYTF. CDR3 coding DNA: TGTGCCAGCAGTGGTTCGTCAGGGGCCTATGGCTACACCTTC.

On this clonotype itself: A much larger clonotype is one base distant, so this may be a read error. The J gene is TRBJ2-1, the V gene TRBV12-3 or TRBV12-4, with unresolved D. The CDR3 sequence is 14 residues long. This chain's CDR3 is CASSLQESYSEQFF. For the CDR3, the DNA is TGTGCCAGCAGTTTACAGGAGTCCTACAGTGAGCAGTTCTTC.

This clonotype has ten or more counts. V usage is TRBV29-1 and J usage is TRBJ2-5; D may be TRBD1 (6 bases). There are 14 residues in the CDR3. The germline V gene encodes CDR1 SQVTM and CDR2 ANQGSEA. Deletions cut 5 bases from V and 5 bases from J, with 18 bases between. The CDR3 bases are TGCAGCGTTAGAGGTCGGCAGGGGTTGGAGACCCAGTACTTC. It codes for CSVRGRQGLETQYF.

The chain combines TRBV5-6 with TRBJ1-6, with D uncertain. CDR1 and CDR2 from the germline V gene are SGHDT and YYEEEE. CDR3 length equals 16 residues. Deletions cut 1 base from V and 2 bases from J, with 10 bases between. CDR3 sequence: CASSLTYRAYNSPLHF. CDR3 DNA: TGTGCCAGCAGCTTGACGTACAGAGCCTATAATTCACCCCTCCACTTT.

On this clonotype itself: This may stem from a read error, because a much larger clone lies one nucleotide away. This rearrangement joins TRBV5-4 to TRBJ1-5, with 10 bases identical to TRBD1. This CDR3 spans 17 amino acids. The V gene's germline CDR1 is SGHNT and CDR2 YYREEE (reference sequence). CDR3 amino acids: CASSLDPGQGGNQPQRF. DNA of the CDR3: TGTGCCAGCAGCTTGGACCCTGGACAGGGGGGCAATCAGCCCCAGCGTTTT. The variable domain in full, with the rest retrieved from reference TRBV5-4 and TRBJ1-5, is ETGVTQSPTHLIKTRGQQVTLRCSSQSGHNTVSWYQQALGQGPQFIFQYYREEENGRGNFPPRFSGLQFPNYSSELNVNALELDDSALYLCASSLDPGQGGNQPQRFGDGTRLSIL.

This clonotype was seen many times. V and J are TRBV4-1 and TRBJ1-1; TRBD1 might be the D (6 bases). In germline, CDR1 is MGHRA, CDR2 YSYEKL. Trimming took off 1 base at V and 5 bases at J, with 11 bases between the two ends. The CDR3 is 14 amino acids. CDR3 in amino acids: CASSQGGAATEAFF. The CDR3 DNA reads TGCGCCAGCAGCCAAGGGGGGGCAGCAACTGAAGCTTTCTTT.

This clonotype was recorded a few times. V and J are TRBV27 and TRBJ1-6; 11 positions agree with TRBD1. The CDR3 loop spans 16 amino acids. Per the germline V gene, CDR1 is MNHEY and CDR2 is SMNVEV (reference sequence). The V and J ends lost 6 bases and 13 bases, in that order; junction bases with no gene match: 14. The CDR3 reads CASRPNTGTGGIPLHF. The DNA for the CDR3 is TGTGCCAGCAGGCCAAATACCGGGACAGGGGGGATCCCCCTCCACTTT.

This clonotype was observed at least ten times. The chain links TRBV12-3 or TRBV12-4 to TRBJ2-1, with D unclear. V was cut by 2 bases and J by 4 bases, with 12 bases left in between. The CDR3 totals 15 residues. CDR3 sequence reads: CASSLSIPIYNEQFF. The DNA for the CDR3 is TGTGCCAGCAGTTTATCTATTCCTATATACAATGAGCAGTTCTTC.

In its sample, this clonotype was seen once. The chain combines TRBV5-1 with TRBJ1-3; D is ambiguous. With 1 base removed from V and 1 base from J, the gap between germline ends came to 6 bases. The CDR3 runs 14 residues. Germline V gene sequence: CDR1 SGHRS, CDR2 YFSETQ. CDR3 in amino acids: CASSLSASGNTIYF. The CDR3 DNA is TGCGCCAGCAGCTTGAGTGCGTCTGGAAACACCATATATTTT.

This clonotype occurred many times. V gene TRBV9 combines with J gene TRBJ1-6; 12 nucleotides match TRBD1. The CDR3 consists of 17 residues. V dropped 4 bases and J dropped 7; count of bases not matched to a gene: 9. Germline CDR1 and CDR2: SGDLS and YYNGEE. This CDR3 reads CASSSRDRGLANSPLHF. The CDR3 coding sequence is TGTGCCAGCAGCTCCCGGGACAGGGGGCTTGCGAATTCACCCCTCCACTTT.

This sequence joins TRBV30 and TRBJ2-3; 9 bases align to TRBD1. The trim removed 3 bases at V and 0 bases at J, leaving 7 bases unmatched. The CDR3 sequence is 16 residues long. Germline CDR1 reads GTSNPN; CDR2 reads SVGIG (reference sequence). The CDR3 region has the DNA TGTGCCTGGAGCACCGGGACAGGGTTTAGCACAGATACGCAGTATTTT. Encoded protein: CAWSTGTGFSTDTQYF.

With respect to this clonotype: One end of the junction is discordant with germline, which a read error may explain. The chain is built from TRBV6-1 and TRBJ2-2, with D perhaps TRBD2 (6 bases). This CDR3 comprises 16 residues. CDR1 and CDR2 from the germline V gene are MNHNS and SASEGT. The CDR3 here is CAGSRYRALGGGELFF. As DNA, the CDR3 is TGTGCCGGCAGTCGGTACCGGGCGCTGGGAGGCGGGGAGCTGTTTTTT.

This clonotype was counted once. The CDR3 protein is CASKSWGDYGYTF. The CDR3, as DNA: TGTGCCAGCAAGTCGTGGGGAGACTATGGCTACACCTTC. The chain links TRBV2 to TRBJ1-2, with unresolved D. This CDR3 contains 13 residues. Per germline, CDR1 SNHLY and CDR2 FYNNEI. Trimming took off 7 bases at V and 3 bases at J, with 12 bases between the two ends.

Note on this clonotype: Without the conserved terminal phenylalanine or tryptophan, this CDR3 likely stems from a read error. This sequence joins TRBV7-9 and TRBJ2-5, with unresolved D. The CDR3 length is 12 residues. In germline, CDR1 is SEHNR, CDR2 FQNEAQ (reference sequence). The DNA of the CDR3 is TGTGCCAGCGGCTTATTGGGGGAGACCCAGTACTCC. Translating it yields CASGLLGETQYS.

In this sample, this clonotype turned up many times. V is TRBV11-3 and J is TRBJ2-4; D may be TRBD1 or TRBD2 (5 bases each). Deletions cut 4 bases from V and 0 bases from J, with 10 bases between. Germline CDR1 reads SGHNT; CDR2 reads YENEEA. The CDR3 is 15 residues long. This CDR3 is CASSSGTLAKNIQYF. The CDR3, as DNA: TGTGCCAGCAGCTCAGGGACCCTAGCCAAAAACATTCAGTACTTC.

As to this clonotype: This may stem from a read error, because a much larger clone lies one nucleotide away. The CDR3 is CASTSDRDSYGYTF. The CDR3 DNA reads TGTGCCAGCACCTCGGACAGGGACAGCTATGGCTACACCTTC. The chain recombines TRBV6-1 with TRBJ1-2, with 8 bases that match TRBD1. This CDR3 is built from 14 residues. In germline, CDR1 is MNHNS, CDR2 SASEGT. The V and J ends lost 7 bases and 4 bases, in that order; junction bases with no gene match: 8.

The V and J genes are TRBV19 and TRBJ1-2; 11 positions match TRBD1. The V gene end was trimmed by 3 bases and the J gene end by 0 bases; junction bases not matched to a gene: 12. CDR1 LNHDA and CDR2 SQIVND come from the germline V gene (reference sequence). The CDR3 has 19 amino acids. CDR3 sequence (DNA): TGTGCCAGTAGTATCCCTCCCTCCGGGACAGGGGGGACTAACTATGGCTACACCTTC. It specifies CASSIPPSGTGGTNYGYTF.

Many counts were recorded for this clonotype. This rearrangement joins TRBV7-9 to TRBJ2-7, with D unclear. The CDR3 sequence is 13 residues long. Trimming removed 5 bases at V and 3 bases at J, with 11 bases between. The V gene's germline CDR1 is SEHNR and CDR2 FQNEAQ (reference sequence). CDR3 nucleotides: TGTGCCAGCAGCCCCTTCAGTGTCTACGAGCAGTACTTC. It codes for CASSPFSVYEQYF.

In this sample, this clonotype turned up once. This chain connects TRBV2 to TRBJ2-2, with D possibly matching TRBD2 (6 bases). CDR1 SNHLY and CDR2 FYNNEI come from the germline V gene. V lost 5 bases and J 3 bases, leaving 13 bases between the germline ends. The length of the CDR3 is 15 residues. The CDR3 spells CASSPLASDTGELFF. As DNA, the CDR3 is TGTGCCAGCAGTCCCTTGGCTAGCGACACCGGGGAGCTGTTTTTT.

This clonotype has ten or more counts. The rearrangement links TRBV6-1 to TRBJ2-1; TRBD2 agrees at 9 bases. The trim removed 7 bases at V and 2 bases at J, leaving 6 bases unmatched. CDR3 length: 15 residues. Germline CDR1 and CDR2: MNHNS and SASEGT. CDR3 nucleotides: TGTGCCAGCAAGCCGGGACTAGCCACCTACAATGAGCAGTTCTTC. Its translation: CASKPGLATYNEQFF.

On this clonotype itself: The junction departs from germline at one end; a sequencing error may be responsible. The J gene is TRBJ1-1, the V gene TRBV20-1, with 9 nucleotides matching TRBD1. CDR3 size: 17 residues. The germline gives CDR1 DFQATT, CDR2 SNEGSKA (reference sequence). CDR3 in DNA: TGCAGTGCTAGAGATGGCGGACAGGGGCGCGTATACACTGAAGCTTCCTTT. This sequence encodes CSARDGGQGRVYTEASF.

This clonotype was counted only a few times. The chain employs TRBV20-1 and TRBJ2-5; 8 positions agree with TRBD2. This CDR3 is 12 amino acids long. The V gene end was trimmed by 6 bases and the J gene end by 5 bases; junction bases not matched to a gene: 5. CDR1 is DFQATT and CDR2 is SNEGSKA in the germline V gene (reference sequence). The CDR3 protein is CSACAGGETQYF. In nucleotides, the CDR3 is TGCAGTGCATGTGCGGGAGGTGAGACCCAGTACTTC.